The source of this T cell receptor (beta chain) is a study of control samples from healthy donors and cancer patients (dated by TCRdb to the early 2020s). The germline V gene gives CDR1 as KGHSH and CDR2 as LQKENI. The V end loses 1 base and the J end loses 0 bases, and a stretch of 10 bases separates them. The CDR3 contains 16 residues, cysteine and phenylalanine counted. Of the read, only the CDR3 DNA is kept; its 48 bases are in frame from base 1. Turning to this clone: Its antigen remains unidentified. Base qualities were left out, and no much larger clone turns up one base away.

To prepare the library, the immunoSEQ multiplex PCR assay was applied. As stored in TCRdb, this immuneACCESS dataset retains in-frame rearrangements with V and J assigned. A fraction of the clones does not appear; measured against another copy, unresolved V genes explain less than half of the discrepancy, and the remainder lacks a known reason. The sample table records 150,000 to 200,000 clones; 91% of these occur just once. The ten largest clones take up approximately 1.5% of the sample. The sequence was collected from a woman under 40 in good health. Sequencing was done on a sample of blood. The chain is made from TRBV18 and TRBJ2-1; TRBD2 is perhaps the D gene, given 5 matching bases. This receptor has the CDR3 CASSPQLGSSYNEQFF. The nucleotide sequence reads TGTGCCAGCTCACCACAACTAGGGAGCTCCTACAATGAGCAGTTCTTC.